Below are 6 T cell receptor beta chains sequenced from a single sample in a study of blood T cell repertoires in COVID-19. Sequencing used immunoSEQ multiplex PCR; TCRdb keeps in-frame clones, though not all of them. Among nearly 350,000 clones listed, roughly 87% were seen once. The specimen sequenced was PBMCs or T cells enriched from blood (not recorded which). These receptor sequences come from a woman in her twenties or thirties who had recovered from COVID-19.

This clone has a handful of counts. This chain joins TRBV3-1 (or the pseudogene TRBV3-2) and TRBJ1-2; TRBD1 agrees at 7 bases. After removal of 3 bases from V and 4 bases from J, the junction contained 8 bases not matched to a gene. This CDR3 comprises 15 residues. The germline V gene has CDR1 LGHDT and CDR2 YNNKEL (reference sequence). The CDR3 sequence: CASSHEGAQVYGYTF. CDR3 nucleotide sequence: TGTGCCAGCAGCCATGAGGGGGCGCAGGTCTATGGCTACACCTTC.

This clone appeared once. The chain links TRBV6-1 to TRBJ1-4, with unresolved D. Trimming pared 4 bases from V and 0 bases from J, leaving 24 bases between. The CDR3 consists of 20 residues. CDR1 is MNHNS and CDR2 is SASEGT in the germline V gene. Here the CDR3 DNA reads TGTGCCAGCAGTGGGAGGGTAGGGATCGGGAGGGCTGCAACTAATGAAAAACTGTTTTTT. Residues: CASSGRVGIGRAATNEKLFF.

This clone showed up just once. The chain employs TRBV27 and TRBJ1-1; D unclear. V was clipped by 5 bases and J by 0 bases, with 13 bases between them. The CDR3 covers 15 residues. Germline V gene lookup returns CDR1 MNHEY and CDR2 SMNVEV (reference sequence). The DNA of the CDR3 is TGTGCCAGCAGTCAAACCGGGAGAGTGAACACTGAAGCTTTCTTT. Translated, it gives CASSQTGRVNTEAFF.

This clone was recorded a few times. The V and J genes are TRBV3-1 (or the pseudogene TRBV3-2) and TRBJ2-5; D unresolved. The CDR3 has 14 amino acids. Per the germline V gene, CDR1 is LGHDT and CDR2 is YNNKEL (reference sequence). Trimming shortened V by 1 base and J by 5 bases, and 11 bases separated the two germline ends. The CDR3 sequence is CASSQALRWETQYF. As DNA, the CDR3 is TGTGCCAGCAGCCAAGCCCTCAGATGGGAGACCCAGTACTTC.

V gene TRBV7-9 combines with J gene TRBJ2-1; D is possibly TRBD2 (6 bases). This CDR3 has 14 residues. V lost 6 bases, J lost 5 bases, and 14 bases lay in between. Germline V CDR1 and CDR2: SEHNR, FQNEAQ (reference sequence). The CDR3 DNA reads as TGTGCCAGCAGTCCGGGACTTGGAGACAATGAGCAGTTCTTC. It yields the protein CASSPGLGDNEQFF.

The CDR3 sequence: CASGLVRRDSTANTGELFF. For the CDR3, the DNA is TGTGCTAGTGGTTTGGTACGAAGGGACAGTACCGCGAACACCGGGGAGCTGTTTTTT. The gene calls are TRBV12-5 and TRBJ2-2; the match to TRBD1 covers 7 bases. The germline V gene encodes CDR1 LGHNT and CDR2 FRNRAP. This CDR3 comprises 19 residues. J was trimmed by 0 bases and V by 0 bases; bases with no gene match: 10. Full variable domain (rest looked up from reference TRBV12-5 and TRBJ2-2): DARVTQTPRHKVTEMGQEVTMRCQPILGHNTVFWYRQTMMQGLELLAYFRNRAPLDDSGMPKDRFSAEMPDATLATLKIQPSEPRDSAVYFCASGLVRRDSTANTGELFFGEGSRLTVL.